This T cell receptor (beta chain) is drawn from a study of human T cells and chemical hapten exposure. Turning to the study itself: Patch tests containing 0.01% DPC, applied to the upper back, were read at 6 days. Study-wide points: DPC sensitization produced no change in TCRs with frequency above 1 in 1000.

Stated time point: pre-sensitization, week 0. The treatment denotes: therapeutic diphenylcyclopropenone sensitization with weekly scalp DPC. Every patch test was put on after a blood sample was taken. This clonotype was recorded many times. Its antigen is unknown. MiXCR, run by TCRdb on the RACE reads, gives a single entry per CDR3 protein. The top ten clones hold 2.5% to 3% of a sample with over 300,000 distinct CDR3 sequences, 4% to 6% of them seen once. The CDR3 extends over 14 amino acids. V lost 4 bases and J 2 bases, leaving 9 bases between the germline ends. Germline V gives CDR1 SGHAT, CDR2 FQNNGV.

The rearrangement joins TRBV11-2 to TRBJ2-4; D is unclear. The source material was whole blood, sampled in connection with sensitization to the hapten diphenylcyclopropenone (DPC). The sequence was collected from a woman aged 45 to 65 with alopecia areata. Some clones in this sample may be carry-over from other donors' samples. Here the CDR3 DNA reads TGTGCCAGCAGCTCCCCGTATACCAAAAACATTCAGTACTTC. Translated: CASSSPYTKNIQYF.